These T cell receptor beta chains were read from a single sample in a study of blood T cell repertoires in COVID-19. Here immunoSEQ multiplex PCR was the method, and the copy in TCRdb shows in-frame clones only, minus some. In the table there are roughly 130,000 clones, 80% to 90% of which are singletons. Source material: peripheral blood. The receptors originated from a man between 60 and 75 years old with active or convalescent COVID-19. The CDR3 runs from the conserved cysteine through the conserved F or W. Not all rows give a size; the values are once, few, many and, for expanded clones, a class.

.,TRBV5-1,CASSQGTGRTYEQYF
few,TRBV2,CASSEGNYGYTF
.,TRBV5-4,CASSPNLYSGSMHEQYF
.,TRBV5-4,CASSLGGTSGSQETQYF
.,TRBV19,CASSIKGRGSNTGELFF
.,TRBV6-4,CASSEDLGDTQYF
.,TRBV3-1/TRBV3-2,CASSRQTSGMDYEQYF
.,TRBV19,CASLDRGNGDTEAFF
.,TRBV19,CASGTQGKYNSPLHF
.,TRBV30,CAWSRQDEAFF
.,TRBV25-1,CASGLLAGSVETQYF
.,TRBV7-9,CASSRGISGRGPGEQFF
.,TRBV4-3,CASSQVSGSGELFF
.,TRBV5-5,CASSLTSTEAFF
.,TRBV28,CASSLPGIYGYTF
.,TRBV4-1,CASSQDAGVRYEQYF
.,TRBV12-1,CASSPRGSGRDNEQFF
.,TRBV3-1/TRBV3-2,CASSRAGLGEQYF
.,TRBV29-1,CSVEEKGPYGYTF
.,TRBV9,CASSKDPGLAGVSGELFF
.,TRBV27,CASSSGMPLSGNSPLHF
.,TRBV7-6,CASKAATPNSPLHF
few,TRBV5-4,CASSLGGTGIAFF